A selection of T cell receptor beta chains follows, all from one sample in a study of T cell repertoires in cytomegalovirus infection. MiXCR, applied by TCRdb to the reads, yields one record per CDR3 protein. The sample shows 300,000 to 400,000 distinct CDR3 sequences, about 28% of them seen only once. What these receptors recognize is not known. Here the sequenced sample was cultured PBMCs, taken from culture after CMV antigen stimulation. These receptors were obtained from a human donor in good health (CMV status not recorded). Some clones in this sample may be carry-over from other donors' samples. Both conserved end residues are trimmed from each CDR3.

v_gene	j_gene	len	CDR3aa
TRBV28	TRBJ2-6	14	ASSRYENSGANVLT
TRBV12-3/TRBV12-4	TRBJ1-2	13	ASSLVSVGPYGYT
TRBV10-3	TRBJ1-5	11	AISESSNQPQH
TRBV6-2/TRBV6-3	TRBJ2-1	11	AERTSEANEQF
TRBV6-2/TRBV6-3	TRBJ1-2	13	ASSYRAGSRDGYT
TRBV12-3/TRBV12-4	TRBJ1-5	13	ASSLDGQADQPQH
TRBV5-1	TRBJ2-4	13	ASSPGSGAGNIQY
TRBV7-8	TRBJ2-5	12	ASSSRGVKETQY
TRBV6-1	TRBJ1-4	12	ASSEVQYNEKLF
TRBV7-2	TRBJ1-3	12	ASSLGTGLNTIY
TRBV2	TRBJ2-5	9	AGGELETQY
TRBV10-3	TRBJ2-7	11	AISETGGYEQY
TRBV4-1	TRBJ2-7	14	ASSHLQSGVGYEQY
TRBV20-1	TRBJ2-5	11	SASRGGEETQY
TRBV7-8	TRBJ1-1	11	ASSFAENTEAF
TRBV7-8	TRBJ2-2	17	ASSPRPYLTGRNTGELF
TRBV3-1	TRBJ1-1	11	ASSPEVTTEAF
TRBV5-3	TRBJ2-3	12	ASSLRTSQDTQY
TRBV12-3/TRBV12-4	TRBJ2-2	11	ASSFWETGELF
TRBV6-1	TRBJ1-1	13	ASSTWTDGGTEAF
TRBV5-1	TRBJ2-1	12	ASSLGQGFSEQF
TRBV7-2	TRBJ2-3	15	ASSLVGLAGRTDTQY
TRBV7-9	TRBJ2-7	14	ASSLAAGTSSYEQY
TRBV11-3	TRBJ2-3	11	ASSITPPDTQY
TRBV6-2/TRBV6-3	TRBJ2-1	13	ASSAGLAVYNEQF
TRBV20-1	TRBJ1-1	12	SARGLTGGTEAF
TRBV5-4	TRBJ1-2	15	ASSLGIWGTDNYGYT
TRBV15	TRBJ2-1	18	ATSRGQLAGGPTSYNEQF
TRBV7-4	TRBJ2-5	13	ASSWPDRASETQY
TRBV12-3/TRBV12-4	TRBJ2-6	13	ASSLILAGANVLT
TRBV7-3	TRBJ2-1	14	ASSPPTSGGDNEQF
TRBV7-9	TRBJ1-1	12	ASSQQGASTEAF
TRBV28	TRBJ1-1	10	ASSLSSLGAF
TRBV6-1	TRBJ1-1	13	ASRVNRAANTEAF
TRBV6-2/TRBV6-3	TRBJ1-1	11	ASSSNGGTEAF
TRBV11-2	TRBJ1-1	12	ASSWAGVGTEAF
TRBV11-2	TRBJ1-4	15	ASSLPRRPATNEKLF
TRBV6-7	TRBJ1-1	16	ASSYSRQGIRANTEAF
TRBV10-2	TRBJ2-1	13	ASSDLRGGYNEQF
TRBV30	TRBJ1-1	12	AWSSGRQNTEAF
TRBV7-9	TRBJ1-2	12	ASSSLRPSDGYT
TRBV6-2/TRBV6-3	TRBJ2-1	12	ASKGLAGPNEQF
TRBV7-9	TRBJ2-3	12	ASSREQGKDTQY
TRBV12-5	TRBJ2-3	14	ASGDEAGERTDTQY
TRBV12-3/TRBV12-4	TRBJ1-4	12	ASSGTGANEKLF